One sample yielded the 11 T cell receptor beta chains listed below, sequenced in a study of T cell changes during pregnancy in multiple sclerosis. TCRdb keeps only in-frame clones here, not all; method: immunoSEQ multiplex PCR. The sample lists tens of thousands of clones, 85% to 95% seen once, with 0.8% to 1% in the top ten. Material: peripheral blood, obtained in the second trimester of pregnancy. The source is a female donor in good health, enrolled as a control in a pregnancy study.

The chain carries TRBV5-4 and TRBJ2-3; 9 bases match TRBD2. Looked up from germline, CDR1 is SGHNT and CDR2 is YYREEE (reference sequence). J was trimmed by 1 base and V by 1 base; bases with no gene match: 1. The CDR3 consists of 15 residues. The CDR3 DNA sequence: TGTGCCAGCAGCTTGAAGCGGGAGGGCACAGATACGCAGTATTTT. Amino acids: CASSLKREGTDTQYF.

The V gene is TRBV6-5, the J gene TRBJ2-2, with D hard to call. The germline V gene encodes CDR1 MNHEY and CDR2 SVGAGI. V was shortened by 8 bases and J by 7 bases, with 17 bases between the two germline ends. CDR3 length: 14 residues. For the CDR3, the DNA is TGTGCCAGCGGAATACCTCTAACGGGCGGGGAGCTGTTTTTT. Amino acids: CASGIPLTGGELFF.

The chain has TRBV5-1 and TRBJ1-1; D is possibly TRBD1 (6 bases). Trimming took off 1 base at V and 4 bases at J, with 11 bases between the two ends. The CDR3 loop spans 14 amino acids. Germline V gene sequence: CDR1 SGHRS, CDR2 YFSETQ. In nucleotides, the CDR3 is TGCGCCAGCAGCTTGAACAGGGTAGTCACTGAAGCTTTCTTT. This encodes CASSLNRVVTEAFF.

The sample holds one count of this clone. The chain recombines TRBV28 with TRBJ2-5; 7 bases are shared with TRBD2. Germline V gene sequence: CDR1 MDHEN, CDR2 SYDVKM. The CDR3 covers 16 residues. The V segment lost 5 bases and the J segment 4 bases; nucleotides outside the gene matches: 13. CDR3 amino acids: CASSTPLAGAGETQYF. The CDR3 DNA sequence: TGTGCCAGCAGTACCCCTCTGGCGGGAGCCGGAGAGACCCAGTACTTC.

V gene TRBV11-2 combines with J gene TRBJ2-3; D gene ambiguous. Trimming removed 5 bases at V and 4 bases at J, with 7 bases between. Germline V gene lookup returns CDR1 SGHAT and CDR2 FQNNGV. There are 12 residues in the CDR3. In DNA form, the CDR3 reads TGTGCCAGCAGCCCGCGAGCAGATACGCAGTATTTT. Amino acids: CASSPRADTQYF.

The CDR3 coding sequence is TGTGCCAGCAGCCAACCCAGATCCAGCAATCAGCCCCAGCATTTT. Translated: CASSQPRSSNQPQHF. The rearrangement links TRBV7-8 to TRBJ1-5, with D uncertain. The germline CDR1 and CDR2 sequences are SGHVS and FQNEAQ. CDR3 length equals 15 residues. Trimming pared 5 bases from V and 1 base from J, leaving 12 bases between.

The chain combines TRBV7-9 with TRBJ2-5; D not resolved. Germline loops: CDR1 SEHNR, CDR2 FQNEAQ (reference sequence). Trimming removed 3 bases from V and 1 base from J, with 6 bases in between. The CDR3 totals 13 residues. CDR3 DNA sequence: TGTGCCAGCAGCTTGCGGATCCAAGAGACCCAGTACTTC. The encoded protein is CASSLRIQETQYF.

In nucleotides, the CDR3 is TGTGCCAGCAGCTTAGGCGGGAGCGGGGAGACCCAGTACTTC. Translating it yields CASSLGGSGETQYF. This sequence joins TRBV7-9 and TRBJ2-5, with 7 bases aligning to TRBD2. Trimming took 1 base from V and 5 from J; bases not matched to a gene: 4. The CDR3 consists of 14 residues. Germline CDR1 is SEHNR and CDR2 is FQNEAQ (reference sequence).

The chain's CDR3 is CASSAQRNTEAFF. CDR3 coding DNA: TGTGCCAGTAGTGCCCAGCGCAACACTGAAGCTTTCTTT. The gene calls are TRBV19 and TRBJ1-1, with no clear D. This CDR3 region has 13 residues. V lost 5 bases, J lost 2 bases, and 9 bases lay in between. Germline V gives CDR1 LNHDA, CDR2 SQIVND (reference sequence).

The CDR3 loop reads CASSGGGGDQPQHF. In nucleotides, the CDR3 is TGTGCCAGCAGTGGGGGGGGTGGGGATCAGCCCCAGCATTTT. The chain links TRBV28 to TRBJ1-5; tentatively, D is TRBD1 (5 bases). CDR3 length equals 14 residues. Germline CDR1 and CDR2: MDHEN and SYDVKM. The V end lost 5 bases, the J end lost 5 bases, and 13 bases lay between the germline ends.

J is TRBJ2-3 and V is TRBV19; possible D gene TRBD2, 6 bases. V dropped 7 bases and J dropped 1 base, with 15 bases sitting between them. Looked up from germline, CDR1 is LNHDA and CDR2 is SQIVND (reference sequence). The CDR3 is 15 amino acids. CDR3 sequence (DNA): TGTGCCAGTACTAAGATCCCGGGAGGCACAGATACGCAGTATTTT. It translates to CASTKIPGGTDTQYF.